This is a list of T cell receptor beta chains from one sample in a study of Ad26.COV2.S vaccination and SARS-CoV-2 variants. Generated by immunoSEQ multiplex PCR, the TCRdb table keeps only in-frame clones and is missing some. The data show about 420,000 clones, with 88% seen just once and approximately 4% held by the top ten. This specimen was peripheral blood, taken in a trial of Ad26.COV2.S vaccine versus placebo. These receptors came from a person between 18 and 65 years old who received the Ad26.COV2.S COVID-19 vaccine or a placebo. The CDR3 runs from the conserved cysteine through the conserved F or W. Each record gives: D gene, V gene, J gene, clone size, CDR3 DNA, CDR3 protein. A D gene is named only where the DNA matches it firmly. Only some rows state a clone size, as once, few, many or a class for expanded clones.

>NA|TRBV19|TRBJ2-1|NA
TGTGCCAGTAGTATAGTGTATCAAGATGAGGGTGAGCAGTTCTTC
CASSIVYQDEGEQFF
>NA|TRBV29-1|TRBJ1-1|NA
TGCAGCGGACGTCGGGGGGAGGCTGAAGCTTTCTTT
CSGRRGEAEAFF
>NA|TRBV4-3|TRBJ1-6|NA
TGCGCCAGCAGCCAAGAAAACTTATCTAATTCACCCCTCCACTTT
CASSQENLSNSPLHF
>NA|TRBV2|TRBJ1-6|once
TGTGCCAGCAGGGGGGGGGTAGCGGGCAATTCACCCCTCCACTTT
CASRGGVAGNSPLHF
>NA|TRBV11-3|TRBJ2-7|NA
TGTGCCAGCAGCTTAGGGGAGTGGGACAAAGAAATTTGCCAGTACTTC
CASSLGEWDKEICQYF
>TRBD1|TRBV30|TRBJ2-1|NA
TGTGCCACCCGGACAGGGGGCTCCTACAATGAGCAGTTCTTC
CATRTGGSYNEQFF
>NA|TRBV19|TRBJ1-1|NA
TGTGCCAGTAGTTCCAACAGGAACACTGAAGCTTTCTTT
CASSSNRNTEAFF
>NA|TRBV9|TRBJ2-7|NA
TGTGCCAGCAGCCCTCCGGGGGTGAGGTACGAGCAGTACTTC
CASSPPGVRYEQYF
>NA|TRBV6-2/TRBV6-3|TRBJ2-1|NA
TGTGCCAGCAGTTCCTCCGCGACAACGAGCTCCTACAATGAGCAGTTCTTC
CASSSSATTSSYNEQFF
>TRBD2|TRBV7-2|TRBJ2-1|NA
TGTGCCAGCAGAAACGCCGGAGCGGGGCCTTCAGAGCAGTTCTTC
CASRNAGAGPSEQFF
>NA|TRBV5-5|TRBJ2-7|NA
TGTGCCAGCAGCATTAGACAGTCGTGGGGCGAGCAGTACTTC
CASSIRQSWGEQYF
>NA|TRBV21-1|TRBJ1-2|NA
TGTGCCAGCAGCAAAGGCTTCTCCTATGGCTACACCTTC
CASSKGFSYGYTF
>TRBD2|TRBV19|TRBJ2-7|NA
TGTGCCAGTAGTATGGCCGGGACTAGCGGGCCCTCCTACGAGCAGTACTTC
CASSMAGTSGPSYEQYF
>NA|TRBV19|TRBJ1-2|NA
TGTGCCAGTAGTATAGATCGACAGATTCATAACTATGGCTACACCTTC
CASSIDRQIHNYGYTF
>NA|TRBV25-1|TRBJ1-2|NA
TGTGCCAGCAGCGTCAATAGTGGCTACACCTTC
CASSVNSGYTF
>TRBD1|TRBV30|TRBJ2-1|NA
TGTGCCTGGAGTGGCTACAGGGGAGTGGGTGAGCAGTTCTTC
CAWSGYRGVGEQFF
>TRBD1|TRBV28|TRBJ1-2|NA
TGTGCCAGCAGTAGGGACAGTTTCTATGGCTACACCTTC
CASSRDSFYGYTF
>NA|TRBV7-8|TRBJ1-2|NA
TGTGCCAGCAGATCCACGGGCAGGGTGGGGAACTATGGCTACACCTTC
CASRSTGRVGNYGYTF
>NA|TRBV30|TRBJ1-2|NA
TGTGCCTGGAGTCCCTCGACAGGATATGGCTACACCTTC
CAWSPSTGYGYTF
>NA|TRBV5-1|TRBJ1-2|NA
TGCGCCAGCAGTGAAACGGCTCCCTATGGCTACACCTTC
CASSETAPYGYTF
>NA|TRBV4-3|TRBJ2-2|NA
TGCGCCAGCAGCCAACAGGGGCAGGGCCCCACCGGGGAGCTGTTTTTT
CASSQQGQGPTGELFF
>NA|TRBV29-1|TRBJ1-5|once
TGCAGCGTTGGGGAAGGCTATAGCAATCAGCCCCAGCATTTT
CSVGEGYSNQPQHF
>NA|TRBV6-5|TRBJ2-5|NA
TGTGCCAGCAGTTACTCGAGTCAAGGCGGAGAGACCCAGTACTTC
CASSYSSQGGETQYF
>TRBD1|TRBV6-5|TRBJ2-7|NA
TGTGCCAGCAGTTACCAGGGGGCATCCTACGAGCAGTACTTC
CASSYQGASYEQYF
>NA|TRBV19|TRBJ2-7|once
TGTGCCAGTAGTATAGGGGGCTTGGGCTACGAGCAGTACTTC
CASSIGGLGYEQYF
>NA|TRBV3-1/TRBV3-2|TRBJ2-2|NA
TGTGCCAGCGCCCGGGGCAGGGACACCGGGGAGCTGTTTTTT
CASARGRDTGELFF
>NA|TRBV6-5|TRBJ2-7|NA
TGTGCCAGCAGCCTGGGCCAGGGATCCTACGAGCAGTACTTC
CASSLGQGSYEQYF
>NA|TRBV28|TRBJ1-2|NA
TGTGCCAGCAGGTCAGGCCCTCATGGCTACACCTTC
CASRSGPHGYTF
>TRBD2|TRBV6-4|TRBJ2-1|NA
TGTGCCAGCAGCGGGGGGGCCGCCAATGAGCAGTTCTTC
CASSGGAANEQFF
>TRBD1|TRBV11-2|TRBJ1-4|NA
TGTGCCAGCAGCTACAGGGGCGCCCTTAATGAAAAACTGTTTTTT
CASSYRGALNEKLFF
>NA|TRBV5-5|TRBJ1-6|NA
TGTGCCAGCAGCTTAGGGATAAATTCACCCCTCCACTTT
CASSLGINSPLHF
>NA|TRBV4-1|TRBJ2-3|NA
TGCGCCAGCAGCCAAGGGGGAGATACGCAGTATTTT
CASSQGGDTQYF
>NA|TRBV16|TRBJ1-1|NA
TGTGCCAGCAGCCACTATAAGAACACTGAAGCTTTCTTT
CASSHYKNTEAFF
>TRBD1|TRBV7-8|TRBJ1-4|NA
TGTGCCAGCAGCTTCAGGGGGCTGTCTGAAAAACTGTTTTTT
CASSFRGLSEKLFF
>TRBD2|TRBV27|TRBJ2-7|NA
TGTGCCAGCAGTTCCTCGGGACTAGCGGGGTTTAGCTCCTACGAGCAGTACTTC
CASSSSGLAGFSSYEQYF